These 14 T cell receptor beta chains originate from one sample sequenced in a study of T cell repertoires in cytomegalovirus infection. TCRdb called the reads again in MiXCR, with one record for every CDR3 protein. The sample yields 230,000 or so distinct CDR3 sequences, about 18% seen once. The sample taken for sequencing was CD8+ T cells from PBMCs. These receptors were taken from a human donor in good health (CMV status not recorded). Some clones in this sample may be carry-over from other donors' samples.

This clonotype was seen many times. The V and J genes are TRBV28 and TRBJ2-5, with 7 bases matching TRBD2. Trimming at V came to 5 bases and at J to 5 bases, leaving 11 bases not matched to a gene. This CDR3 is built from 15 residues. Germline V gene sequence: CDR1 MDHEN, CDR2 SYDVKM. CDR3 DNA sequence: TGTGCCAGCAGTCCCTGGGCGGGGGAGAGGGAGACCCAGTACTTC. Amino acids: CASSPWAGERETQYF.

This clonotype was picked up many times. This sequence joins TRBV7-9 and TRBJ2-2; D is possibly TRBD2 (5 bases). V was shortened by 3 bases and J by 0 bases, with 14 bases between the two germline ends. Germline V gene sequence: CDR1 SEHNR, CDR2 FQNEAQ (reference sequence). The CDR3 is made up of 17 amino acids. CDR3 bases: TGTGCCAGCAGCTTCAACGGGGAGCGGACGAACACCGGGGAGCTGTTTTTT. Translating it yields CASSFNGERTNTGELFF.

V usage is TRBV5-3 and J usage is TRBJ2-2, with 7 positions matching TRBD1. TRBV5-3 is placed among ORFs of uncertain function. The CDR3 length is 15 residues. CDR3 coding DNA: TGTGTCAGCACCGGACAGGTTCGTCTCACCGGGGAGCTGTTTTTT. It translates to CVSTGQVRLTGELFF.

The V call is TRBV2, the J call TRBJ2-1; 7 nucleotides match TRBD1. The V segment lost 8 bases and the J segment 0 bases; nucleotides outside the gene matches: 10. The germline CDR1 and CDR2 sequences are SNHLY and FYNNEI. CDR3 length equals 16 residues. CDR3 nucleotides: TGTGCCAGCTCCATTCACAGGGGAAGCTCCTACAATGAGCAGTTCTTC. As protein: CASSIHRGSSYNEQFF.

This chain connects TRBV15 to TRBJ2-5; 9 nucleotides agree with TRBD2. V was clipped by 0 bases and J by 4 bases; unmatched bases: 3. This CDR3 region has 15 residues. In germline, CDR1 is LNHNV, CDR2 YYDKDF (reference sequence). The CDR3 sequence: CATSRDKGLAETQYF. The CDR3 nucleotides read TGTGCCACCAGCAGAGATAAGGGACTAGCAGAGACCCAGTACTTC.

The chain has TRBV7-9 and TRBJ2-1; the D gene is possibly TRBD1 (5 bases). V was pared by 3 bases and J by 0 bases, with 9 bases between. Looked up from germline, CDR1 is SEHNR and CDR2 is FQNEAQ (reference sequence). There are 15 residues in the CDR3. Here the CDR3 reads CASSFYRSSYNEQFF. The CDR3 coding sequence is TGTGCCAGCAGCTTCTACAGGAGCTCCTACAATGAGCAGTTCTTC.

This chain links TRBV7-2 with TRBJ1-2; the match to TRBD1 covers 7 bases. Germline assignment: CDR1 SGHTA and CDR2 FQGNSA. With V trimmed by 1 base and J by 6 bases, 5 bases remained unmatched. The CDR3 consists of 14 residues. CDR3 protein: CASSLVPGGNGYTF. Here the CDR3 DNA reads TGTGCCAGCAGCTTAGTTCCAGGGGGTAATGGCTACACCTTC.

This clonotype was detected many times. The chain has TRBV9 and TRBJ1-2, with D hard to call. CDR3 length: 16 amino acids. The V gene lost 4 bases and the J gene lost 0 bases, with 16 bases spanning the gap. CDR1 is SGDLS and CDR2 is YYNGEE in the germline V gene. CDR3 sequence: CASSPWSANSNYGYTF. Here the CDR3 DNA reads TGTGCCAGCAGCCCCTGGTCCGCGAACTCTAACTATGGCTACACCTTC.

This chain uses TRBV11-2 with TRBJ1-1; D remains unclear. The CDR3 runs 14 residues. Trimming removed 1 base at V and 4 bases at J, with 10 bases between. Per germline, CDR1 SGHAT and CDR2 FQNNGV. The CDR3 protein is CASSLGLWVTEAFF. The CDR3 coding sequence is TGTGCCAGCAGCTTAGGTTTGTGGGTCACTGAAGCTTTCTTT.

This clonotype was counted between two and nine times. J is TRBJ2-7 and V is TRBV20-1; TRBD1 matches at 12 bases. The CDR3 loop spans 14 amino acids. J was trimmed by 6 bases and V by 6 bases; bases with no gene match: 9. Germline CDR1 is DFQATT and CDR2 is SNEGSKA (reference sequence). The CDR3 region is CSAQSRDRGLEQYF. The CDR3, as DNA: TGCAGTGCCCAAAGCCGGGACAGGGGGCTCGAGCAGTACTTC.

This clonotype was seen at least ten times. The chain is built from TRBV7-9 and TRBJ2-2, with 14 bases fitting TRBD2. J was trimmed by 0 bases and V by 4 bases; bases with no gene match: 1. CDR1 and CDR2 (germline): SEHNR, FQNEAQ (reference sequence). This CDR3 has 17 residues. The CDR3 DNA reads as TGTGCCAGCAGCTCGGGACTAGCGGGGGCGAACACCGGGGAGCTGTTTTTT. It encodes CASSSGLAGANTGELFF.

There are many counts of this clonotype. The CDR3 nucleotides read TGTGCCAGCAGTTTAACCGGTCCGGCCTCCTACGAGCAGTACTTC. Its translation: CASSLTGPASYEQYF. The chain carries TRBV28 and TRBJ2-7; the D is unclear. V lost 2 bases and J lost 0, with 11 bases in between. The CDR3 has 15 residues. CDR1 and CDR2 from the germline V gene are MDHEN and SYDVKM.

Details on this clonotype: Sequence at one end of the junction differs from germline and may be a read error. This chain links TRBV20-1 with TRBJ2-1, with TRBD2 identical over 7 bases. Germline V gene lookup returns CDR1 DFQATT and CDR2 SNEGSKA (reference sequence). This CDR3 comprises 13 residues. This chain's CDR3 is CGARSGDYNEQFF. For the CDR3, the DNA is TGCGGTGCTAGAAGCGGGGACTACAATGAGCAGTTCTTC.

This clonotype was recorded a few times. V and J are TRBV27 and TRBJ1-1; TRBD1 might be the D (6 bases). Germline V gene data show CDR1 as MNHEY and CDR2 as SMNVEV (reference sequence). This CDR3 is 13 amino acids long. V lost 7 bases and J lost 1, with 10 bases in between. This CDR3 reads CASKLQGNTEAFF. CDR3 sequence (DNA): TGTGCCAGCAAGTTACAGGGGAACACTGAAGCTTTCTTT.